This note documents a single TCR beta chain sequence. Its antigen is unknown. The sample originates from a study of CD8 T cells in Susac syndrome. General study results and limits: It was acknowledged in the study that its TCR sequencing and HLA analysis involved a relatively small number of individuals.

Reverse transcription of 0.5 to 1 ug RNA used random hexamers. TCRdb re-derived calls from the immunoSEQ multiplex PCR reads in MiXCR, one entry per CDR3 protein. The sample lists some 450,000 distinct CDR3 sequences, approximately 89% occurring once. This CDR3 has 15 amino acids. The germline V and J ends were trimmed by 0 bases and 3 bases, with 11 bases remaining between them. Germline V CDR1 and CDR2: SGHDT, YYEEEE. The sequence derives from a human donor with multiple sclerosis. This chain uses TRBV5-6 with TRBJ2-3; TRBD1 is a possible D gene (6 bases). Sequenced: CD8+ T cells from PBMCs. This CDR3 reads CASSLGGLRTDTQYF. CDR3 nucleotides: TGTGCCAGCAGCTTGGGGGGGCTACGGACAGATACGCAGTATTTT.